This T cell receptor (beta chain) was obtained from a study of T-cell reconstitution after alpha-beta-depleted transplantation in children. With 4 bases removed from V and 7 bases from J, the gap between germline ends came to 16 bases. The germline V gene has CDR1 MNHNS and CDR2 SASEGT. The length of the CDR3 is 14 residues. This clonotype occurred a few times. The library targeted TCRbeta and was prepared with unique molecular identifiers. TCRdb re-derived calls from the PCR reads in MiXCR, one entry per CDR3 protein. The sample records around 500,000 distinct CDR3 sequences, around 12% being singletons.

This sequence was found in a human donor who donated a stem cell graft to a child with combined immunodeficiency. The sequencing used PBMCs from the stem cell graft donor, collected from the stem cell graft. V and J are TRBV6-1 and TRBJ1-2, with D tentatively TRBD1 (6 bases). CDR3 nucleotides: TGTGCCAGCAGTGGGTTCAACAGGGAGTCTGGCTACACCTTC. Translation gives CASSGFNRESGYTF.